This TCR beta chain was found in a study of T cells after yellow fever vaccination. TCRdb analysed the 5' RACE reads with MiXCR anew, one entry per CDR3 protein. In the table there are around 500,000 distinct CDR3 sequences, about a fifth of which are singletons. This receptor was identified in a man aged 18 to 35 who received the YFV17D yellow fever vaccine. Sequenced here: PBMCs, sampled 21 days after the first yellow fever vaccination.

As DNA, the CDR3 is TGCGCCAGCAGCCTAGGCTCCACAGACACCGGGGAGCTGTTTTTT. Protein sequence: CASSLGSTDTGELFF. The chain couples TRBV5-1 to TRBJ2-2; D gene unclear. V was shortened by 4 bases and J by 3 bases, with 13 bases between the two germline ends. The CDR3 consists of 15 residues. CDR1 is SGHRS, CDR2 YFSETQ, per germline. The full variable domain, its missing parts supplied by reference TRBV5-1 and TRBJ2-2, is KAGVTQTPRYLIKTRGQQVTLSCSPISGHRSVSWYQQTPGQGLQFLFEYFSETQRNKGNFPGRFSGRQFSNSRSEMNVSTLELGDSALYLCASSLGSTDTGELFFGEGSRLTVL.